These 17 T cell receptor beta chains share one sample of origin, sequenced in a study of shared clonotypes between healthy human individuals. Using immunoSEQ multiplex PCR, the repertoire was profiled, and TCRdb retains in-frame clones only, with some absent. The data contain more than 1 million clones, around 82% of them singletons. The specimen sequenced was memory CD4+ T cells from PBMCs. Specified subset: CD45RA-negative fraction. These TCRs come from a man aged 18 to 29 in good health. Some clones in this sample may be carry-over from other donors' samples.

V usage is TRBV5-1 and J usage is TRBJ2-1; possibly TRBD1 or TRBD2 for D (5 bases each). The CDR3 contains 13 residues. Germline V lookup: CDR1 SGHRS, CDR2 YFSETQ. Trimming removed 7 bases at V and 0 bases at J, with 8 bases between. CDR3 protein: CASGTGSYNEQFF. CDR3 DNA: TGCGCCAGCGGGACGGGCTCCTACAATGAGCAGTTCTTC. Full variable domain (missing parts from reference TRBV5-1 and TRBJ2-1): KAGVTQTPRYLIKTRGQQVTLSCSPISGHRSVSWYQQTPGQGLQFLFEYFSETQRNKGNFPGRFSGRQFSNSRSEMNVSTLELGDSALYLCASGTGSYNEQFFGPGTRLTVL.

The sample holds one count of this clone. The CDR3 sequence: CASSQDIDRFKIPSGANVLTF. The CDR3 DNA sequence: TGCGCCAGCAGCCAAGATATTGACAGGTTCAAAATTCCCTCTGGGGCCAACGTCCTGACTTTC. This chain links TRBV4-3 with TRBJ2-6; D is perhaps TRBD1 (6 bases). V dropped 0 bases and J dropped 0 bases, with 21 bases sitting between them. The CDR3 length is 21 residues. Per the germline V gene, CDR1 is LGHNA and CDR2 is YSLEER.

The CDR3 sequence: CASSLDPLGRGPDTQYF. As DNA, the CDR3 is TGTGCCAGCAGCTTAGATCCGCTCGGGAGAGGCCCAGATACGCAGTATTTT. The chain couples TRBV7-2 to TRBJ2-3; the D gene is possibly TRBD2 (6 bases). Per germline, CDR1 SGHTA and CDR2 FQGNSA. CDR3 size: 17 residues. V shed 1 base and J shed 4 bases, with 18 bases lying between them. The full variable domain, rest sourced from reference TRBV7-2 and TRBJ2-3, is GAGVSQSPSNKVTEKGKDVELRCDPISGHTALYWYRQSLGQGLEFLIYFQGNSAPDKSGLPSDRFSAERTGGSVSTLTIQRTQQEDSAVYLCASSLDPLGRGPDTQYFGPGTRLTVL.

Points on this clone: At the DNA level, this CDR3 is encoded by other sequences in the same sample as well. The rearrangement uses TRBV6-1 and TRBJ1-5; D not certain. V lost 0 bases to trimming and J lost 7 bases, with 10 bases between them. Germline CDR1 is MNHNS and CDR2 is SASEGT. CDR3 length: 14 amino acids. The CDR3, as DNA: TGTGCCAGCAGTGAAGCAGGGTTAGGCCAGCCCCAGCATTTT. Translated, it gives CASSEAGLGQPQHF.

The chain joins TRBV5-1 to TRBJ1-2, with D perhaps TRBD1 (6 bases). CDR3 size: 15 residues. Germline values: CDR1 SGHRS, CDR2 YFSETQ. Trimming stripped 0 bases from V and 3 bases from J, with 12 bases between. In DNA form, the CDR3 reads TGCGCCAGCAGCTTGGAGGCAGGGGCCTACTATGGCTACACCTTC. Protein product: CASSLEAGAYYGYTF.

The chain joins TRBV28 to TRBJ1-5, with D hard to call. The V and J ends lost 8 bases and 2 bases respectively, with 19 bases between them. This CDR3 region has 16 residues. Germline lookup yields CDR1 MDHEN and CDR2 SYDVKM. The CDR3 loop reads CASGRRAFQGNQPQHF. In DNA form, the CDR3 reads TGTGCCAGCGGGAGACGGGCCTTTCAGGGCAATCAGCCCCAGCATTTT. The variable domain in full, with the rest retrieved from reference TRBV28 and TRBJ1-5, is DVKVTQSSRYLVKRTGEKVFLECVQDMDHENMFWYRQDPGLGLRLIYFSYDVKMKEKGDIPEGYSVSREKKERFSLILESASTNQTSMYLCASGRRAFQGNQPQHFGDGTRLSIL.

This clone was seen just once. The chain is built from TRBV2 and TRBJ2-2; TRBD2 aligns across 7 bases. Germline V CDR1 and CDR2: SNHLY, FYNNEI. CDR3 length: 15 amino acids. V shed 7 bases, J shed 3 bases, and the junction held 8 bases outside the gene matches. CDR3 bases: TGTGCCAGCAAGGGAGGGAGGGAGCACACCGGGGAGCTGTTTTTT. Translating gives CASKGGREHTGELFF.

On this clone: The germline gene is not matched at one end of the junction; a read error may be the cause. The V gene is TRBV30, the J gene TRBJ2-7; D unresolved. Germline values: CDR1 GTSNPN, CDR2 SVGIG (reference sequence). The CDR3 is 13 amino acids. CDR3 amino acids: CAWNNLLGTSSTF. In nucleotides, the CDR3 is TGTGCCTGGAACAACCTCCTCGGCACTTCCTCCACCTTC.

The chain joins TRBV7-2 to TRBJ2-5; perhaps TRBD2 as D (6 bases). The V and J ends lost 2 bases and 2 bases respectively, with 6 bases between them. This CDR3 comprises 13 residues. CDR1 and CDR2 (germline): SGHTA, FQGNSA. The CDR3 protein is CASSLLAQETQYF. CDR3 sequence (DNA): TGTGCCAGCAGCTTACTAGCGCAAGAGACCCAGTACTTC.

The J gene is TRBJ2-3, the V gene TRBV6-5, with 9 bases aligning to TRBD2. The germline CDR1 and CDR2 sequences are MNHEY and SVGAGI. The V and J ends lost 5 bases and 5 bases, in that order; junction bases with no gene match: 8. This CDR3 contains 15 residues. In DNA, the CDR3 is TGTGCCAGCAGTAGGGGGCGGGAGGGCAAAGATACGCAGTATTTT. Its translation: CASSRGREGKDTQYF.

This clone was counted at least ten times. The chain recombines TRBV19 with TRBJ2-1; 9 nucleotides align to TRBD2. There are 14 residues in the CDR3. Germline CDR1 and CDR2: LNHDA and SQIVND (reference sequence). The V segment lost 6 bases and the J segment 7 bases; nucleotides outside the gene matches: 7. Here the CDR3 reads CASRRRGGRNEQFF. As DNA, the CDR3 is TGTGCCAGTAGGCGGCGGGGGGGTAGGAATGAGCAGTTCTTC.

A single count supports this clone. J is TRBJ2-5 and V is TRBV5-1; D not certain. There are 14 residues in the CDR3. The germline V gene has CDR1 SGHRS and CDR2 YFSETQ. Trimming cost V 4 bases and J 3 bases, with 13 bases left between them. The CDR3: CASSPFSAKETQYF. In nucleotides, the CDR3 is TGCGCCAGCAGCCCGTTTAGTGCGAAAGAGACCCAGTACTTC.

This clone was found a few times. V gene TRBV28 combines with J gene TRBJ1-2; a possible D gene is TRBD1 (6 bases). The germline gives CDR1 MDHEN, CDR2 SYDVKM. V shed 5 bases and J shed 8 bases, with 21 bases lying between them. The CDR3 extends over 15 amino acids. CDR3 DNA: TGTGCCAGCAGTACACCTTCGGGGGGCCTGGGCGGCTACACCTTC. Translating it yields CASSTPSGGLGGYTF.

The V call is TRBV2, the J call TRBJ2-1, with 8 nucleotides matching TRBD1. CDR1 is SNHLY, CDR2 FYNNEI, per germline. The CDR3 covers 14 residues. V gave up 7 bases and J gave up 6 bases; unmatched junction bases: 8. The CDR3 sequence is CASKITGGGNEQFF. CDR3 nucleotides: TGTGCCAGCAAGATAACAGGGGGAGGCAATGAGCAGTTCTTC.

The chain has TRBV7-8 and TRBJ2-5; 7 bases fit TRBD1. The CDR3 is 16 amino acids. V lost 3 bases to trimming and J lost 2 bases; unmatched junction nucleotides: 9. The germline V gene has CDR1 SGHVS and CDR2 FQNEAQ. The DNA for the CDR3 is TGTGCCAGCAGCTTTTCAGGGGGTGTGCTACAAGAGACCCAGTACTTC. Its translation: CASSFSGGVLQETQYF.

V and J are TRBV25-1 and TRBJ1-6; weak D call: TRBD1 (5 bases). Trimming removed 8 bases from V and 7 bases from J, with 12 bases in between. CDR1 MGHDK and CDR2 SYGVNS come from the germline V gene. The CDR3 sequence is 13 residues long. The CDR3, as DNA: TGTGCCAGCGGGGGGATTCGAAATTCACCCCTCCACTTT. Translating gives CASGGIRNSPLHF.

The V gene is TRBV7-9, the J gene TRBJ1-1; D gene ambiguous. The CDR3 is 15 amino acids. The germline V and J ends were trimmed by 2 bases and 1 base, with 11 bases remaining between them. The germline V gene encodes CDR1 SEHNR and CDR2 FQNEAQ (reference sequence). CDR3 residues: CASSLMSGENTEAFF. The CDR3 region has the DNA TGTGCCAGCAGCTTAATGTCCGGGGAGAACACTGAAGCTTTCTTT.